The sequence of this T cell receptor beta chain was determined in a study of control samples from healthy donors and cancer patients. This clone occurred once. Germline V lookup: CDR1 SNHLY, CDR2 FYNNEI. CDR3 length: 13 residues. Between the trimmed V and J ends, which lost 4 bases and 5 bases, there was a span of 10 bases. The table came from immunoSEQ multiplex PCR; TCRdb's copy has only in-frame clones and leaves some out. The profile covers about 34,000 clones, with about 86% appearing a single time and 1.6% taken by the ten largest. This sequence joins TRBV2 and TRBJ2-3; no firm D call. Sequenced input: PBMCs. The source of this sequence is a woman between 40 and 55 years old with lung cancer. The CDR3 DNA follows: TGTGCCAGCAGTGGAGTAGAAGAAGATACGCAGTATTTT. Encoded protein: CASSGVEEDTQYF.